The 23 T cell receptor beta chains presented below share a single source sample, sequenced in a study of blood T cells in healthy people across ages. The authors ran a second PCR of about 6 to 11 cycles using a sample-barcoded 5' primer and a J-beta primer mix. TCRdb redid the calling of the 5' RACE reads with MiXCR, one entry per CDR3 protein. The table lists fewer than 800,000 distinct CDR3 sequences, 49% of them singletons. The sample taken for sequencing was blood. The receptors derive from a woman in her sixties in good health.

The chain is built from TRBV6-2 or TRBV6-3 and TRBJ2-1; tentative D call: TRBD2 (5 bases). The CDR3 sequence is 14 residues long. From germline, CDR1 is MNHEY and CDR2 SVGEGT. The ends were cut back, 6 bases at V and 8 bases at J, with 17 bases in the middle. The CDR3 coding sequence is TGTGCCAGCAGACCGGACTGGACTTGGGATGAGCAGTTCTTC. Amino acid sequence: CASRPDWTWDEQFF.

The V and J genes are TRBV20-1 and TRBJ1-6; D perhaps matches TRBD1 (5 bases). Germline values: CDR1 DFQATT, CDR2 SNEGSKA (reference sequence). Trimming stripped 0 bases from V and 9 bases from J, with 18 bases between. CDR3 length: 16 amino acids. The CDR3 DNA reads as TGCAGTGCTAGAGATTCCGTTGGTGGGGGTACTTCACCCCTCCACTTT. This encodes CSARDSVGGGTSPLHF.

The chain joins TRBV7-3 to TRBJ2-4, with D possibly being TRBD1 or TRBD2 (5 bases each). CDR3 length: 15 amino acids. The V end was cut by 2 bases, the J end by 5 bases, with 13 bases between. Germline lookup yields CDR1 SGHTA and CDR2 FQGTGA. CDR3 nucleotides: TGTGCCAGCAGCTTATTCGGGGCCCCAGAAAACATTCAGTACTTC. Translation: CASSLFGAPENIQYF.

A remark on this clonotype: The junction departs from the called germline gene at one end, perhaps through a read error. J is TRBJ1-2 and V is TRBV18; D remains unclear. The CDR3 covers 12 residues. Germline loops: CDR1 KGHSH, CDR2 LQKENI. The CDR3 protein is CASAPDDYGYTF. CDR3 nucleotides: TGTGCCAGCGCACCGGATGACTATGGCTACACCTTC.

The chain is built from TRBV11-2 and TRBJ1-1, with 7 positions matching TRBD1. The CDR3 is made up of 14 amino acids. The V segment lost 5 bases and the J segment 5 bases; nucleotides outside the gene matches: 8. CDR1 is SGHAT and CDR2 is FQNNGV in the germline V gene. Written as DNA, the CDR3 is TGTGCCAGCAGCGCATACAGGGGAGGGACTGAAGCTTTCTTT. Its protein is CASSAYRGGTEAFF. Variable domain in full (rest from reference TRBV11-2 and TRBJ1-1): EAGVAQSPRYKIIEKRQSVAFWCNPISGHATLYWYQQILGQGPKLLIQFQNNGVVDDSQLPKDRFSAERLKGVDSTLKIQPAKLEDSAVYLCASSAYRGGTEAFFGQGTRLTVV.

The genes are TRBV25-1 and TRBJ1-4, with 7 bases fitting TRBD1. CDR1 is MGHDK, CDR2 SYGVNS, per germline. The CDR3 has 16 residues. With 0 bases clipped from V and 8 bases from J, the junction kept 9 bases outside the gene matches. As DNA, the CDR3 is TGTGCCAGCAGTGAATATAAAGACAGGGCGAGAGAAAAACTGTTTTTT. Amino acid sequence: CASSEYKDRAREKLFF.

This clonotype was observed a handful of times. CDR3 DNA: TGTGCCAGCAGCTTAGCCATGCGGGAAAAACTGTTTTTT. Translation: CASSLAMREKLFF. V and J are TRBV7-2 and TRBJ1-4; D is undetermined. The V end was cut by 0 bases, the J end by 8 bases, with 7 bases between. CDR3 length: 13 residues. CDR1 and CDR2 (germline): SGHTA, FQGNSA.

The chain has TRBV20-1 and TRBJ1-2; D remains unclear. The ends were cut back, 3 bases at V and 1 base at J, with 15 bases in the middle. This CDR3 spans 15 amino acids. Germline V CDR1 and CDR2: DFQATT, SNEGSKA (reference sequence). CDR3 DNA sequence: TGCAGTGCTAGTGAAGACCCCTACGATAACTATGGCTACACCTTC. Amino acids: CSASEDPYDNYGYTF.

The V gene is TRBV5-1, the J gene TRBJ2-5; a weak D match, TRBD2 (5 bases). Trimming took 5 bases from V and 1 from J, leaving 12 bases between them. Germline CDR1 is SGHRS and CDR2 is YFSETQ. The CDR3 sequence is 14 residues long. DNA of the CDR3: TGCGCCAGCAGGTGGCGGGCGAGCCAAGAGACCCAGTACTTC. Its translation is CASRWRASQETQYF.

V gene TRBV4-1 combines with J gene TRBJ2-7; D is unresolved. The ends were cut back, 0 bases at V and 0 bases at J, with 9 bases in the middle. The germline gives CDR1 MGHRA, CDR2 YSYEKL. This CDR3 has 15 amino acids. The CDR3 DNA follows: TGCGCCAGCAGCCAAGACAGTTACAGCTCCTACGAGCAGTACTTC. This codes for CASSQDSYSSYEQYF.

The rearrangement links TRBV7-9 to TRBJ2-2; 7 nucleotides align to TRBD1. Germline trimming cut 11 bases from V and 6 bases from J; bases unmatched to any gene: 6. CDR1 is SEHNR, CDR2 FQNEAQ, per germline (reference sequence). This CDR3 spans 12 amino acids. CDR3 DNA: TGTGCCGGACAGGATACACCCGGGGAGCTGTTTTTT. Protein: CAGQDTPGELFF.

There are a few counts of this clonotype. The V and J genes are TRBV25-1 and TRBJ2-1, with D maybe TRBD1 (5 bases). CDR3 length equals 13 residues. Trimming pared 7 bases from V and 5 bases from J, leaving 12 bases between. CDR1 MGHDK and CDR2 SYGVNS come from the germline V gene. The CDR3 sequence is CASTGSTHNEQFF. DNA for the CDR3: TGTGCCAGCACAGGGTCCACCCACAATGAGCAGTTCTTC.

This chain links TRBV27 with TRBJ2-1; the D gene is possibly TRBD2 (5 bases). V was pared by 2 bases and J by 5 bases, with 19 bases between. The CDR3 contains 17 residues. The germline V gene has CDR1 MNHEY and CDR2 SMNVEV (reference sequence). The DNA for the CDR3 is TGTGCCAGCAGTTTAAGGGCTAGCCGGAGCATTGACAATGAGCAGTTCTTC. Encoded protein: CASSLRASRSIDNEQFF.

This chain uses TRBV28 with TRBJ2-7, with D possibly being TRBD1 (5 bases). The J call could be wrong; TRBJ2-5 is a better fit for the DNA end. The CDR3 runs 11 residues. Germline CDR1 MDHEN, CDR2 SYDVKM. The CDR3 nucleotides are TGTGCCAGCAGACGAACAGGGACCCAGTACTTC. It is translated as CASRRTGTQYF.

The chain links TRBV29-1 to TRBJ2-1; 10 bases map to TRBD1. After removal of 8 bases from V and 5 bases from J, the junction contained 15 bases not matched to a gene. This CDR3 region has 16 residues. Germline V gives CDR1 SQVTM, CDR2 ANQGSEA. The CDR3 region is CSYTALTGGADNEQFF. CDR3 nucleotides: TGCAGCTATACGGCCCTGACAGGGGGCGCCGACAATGAGCAGTTCTTC.

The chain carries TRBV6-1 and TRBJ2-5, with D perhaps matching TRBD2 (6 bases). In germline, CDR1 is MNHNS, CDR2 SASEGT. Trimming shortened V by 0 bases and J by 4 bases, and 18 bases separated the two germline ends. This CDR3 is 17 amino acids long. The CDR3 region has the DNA TGTGCCAGCAGTGAAGCGGGTCCAAGACTAGTCCCAGAGACCCAGTACTTC. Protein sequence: CASSEAGPRLVPETQYF.

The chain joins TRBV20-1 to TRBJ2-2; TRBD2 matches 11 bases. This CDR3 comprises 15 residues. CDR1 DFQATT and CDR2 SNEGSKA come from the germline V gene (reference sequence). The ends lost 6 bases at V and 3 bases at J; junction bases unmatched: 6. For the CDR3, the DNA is TGCAGTGCGAGGACTAGCGGGTTGTACACCGGGGAGCTGTTTTTT. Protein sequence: CSARTSGLYTGELFF.

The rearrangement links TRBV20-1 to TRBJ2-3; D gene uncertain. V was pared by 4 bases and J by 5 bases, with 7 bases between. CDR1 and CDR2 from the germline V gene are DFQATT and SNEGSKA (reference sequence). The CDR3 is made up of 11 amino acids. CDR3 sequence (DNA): TGCAGTGCTATCCCAGGAGATACGCAGTATTTT. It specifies CSAIPGDTQYF.

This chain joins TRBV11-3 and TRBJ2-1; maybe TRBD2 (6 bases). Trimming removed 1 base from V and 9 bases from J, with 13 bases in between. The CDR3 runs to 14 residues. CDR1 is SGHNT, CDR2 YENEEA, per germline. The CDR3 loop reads CASSLGPLGGEQFF. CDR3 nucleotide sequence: TGTGCCAGCAGCTTAGGCCCCCTGGGGGGTGAGCAGTTCTTC.

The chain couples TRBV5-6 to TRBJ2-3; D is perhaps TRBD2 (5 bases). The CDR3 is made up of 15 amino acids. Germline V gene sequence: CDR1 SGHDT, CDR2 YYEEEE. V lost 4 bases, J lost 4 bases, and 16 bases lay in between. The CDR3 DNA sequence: TGTGCCAGCAGCCCACCTTGGGGAGACGCAGATACGCAGTATTTT. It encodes CASSPPWGDADTQYF.

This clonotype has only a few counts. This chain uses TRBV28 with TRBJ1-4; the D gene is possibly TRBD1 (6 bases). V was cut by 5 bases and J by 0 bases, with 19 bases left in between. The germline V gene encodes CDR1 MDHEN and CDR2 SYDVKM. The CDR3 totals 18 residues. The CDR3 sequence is CASSLMRDTLTTNEKLFF. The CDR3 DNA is TGTGCCAGCAGTCTTATGAGGGACACGCTTACAACTAATGAAAAACTGTTTTTT.

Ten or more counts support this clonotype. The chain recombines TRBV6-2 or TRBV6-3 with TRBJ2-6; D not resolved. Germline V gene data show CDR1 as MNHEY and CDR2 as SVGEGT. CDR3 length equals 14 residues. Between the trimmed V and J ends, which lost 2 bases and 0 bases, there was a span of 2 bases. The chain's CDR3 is CASSYNSGANVLTF. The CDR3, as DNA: TGTGCCAGCAGTTACAACTCTGGGGCCAACGTCCTGACTTTC.

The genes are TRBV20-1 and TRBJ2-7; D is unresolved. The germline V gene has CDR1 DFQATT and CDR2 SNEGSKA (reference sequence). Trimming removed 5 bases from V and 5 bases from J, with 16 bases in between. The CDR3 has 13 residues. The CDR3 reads CSAATRMADEQYF. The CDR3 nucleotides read TGCAGTGCTGCCACGAGAATGGCGGACGAGCAGTACTTC.